This is a list of T cell receptor beta chains from one sample in a study of PD-1 blockade in classical Hodgkin lymphoma. Libraries were prepared by immunoSEQ multiplex PCR; TCRdb keeps only in-frame clonotypes and omits some of them. Here the sample spans 30,000 to 35,000 clones, approximately 80% being singletons. This material consisted of peripheral blood mononuclear cells (PBMCs), taken at baseline. The receptors stem from a human donor with classical Hodgkin lymphoma. The CDR3 runs from the conserved cysteine through the conserved F or W. A D gene is named only where the DNA matches it firmly. A row's size may be missing; if present it is once, few, many or a size class.

d_call: TRBD1; cdr3_length: 14; j_call: TRBJ1-2; v_call: TRBV9; clone_size: .; cdr3_aa: CASSVATGANGYTF; cdr3_nt: TGTGCCAGCAGCGTAGCTACAGGGGCAAATGGCTACACCTTC
d_call: .; cdr3_length: 15; j_call: TRBJ1-1; v_call: TRBV18; clone_size: .; cdr3_aa: CASSPLLGVGTEAFF; cdr3_nt: TGTGCCAGCTCACCACTCTTAGGGGTTGGAACTGAAGCTTTCTTT
d_call: .; cdr3_length: 11; j_call: TRBJ1-4; v_call: TRBV6-5; clone_size: .; cdr3_aa: CASSQGPKLFF; cdr3_nt: TGTGCCAGCAGTCAGGGACCGAAACTGTTTTTT
d_call: .; cdr3_length: 15; j_call: TRBJ2-3; v_call: TRBV5-4; clone_size: .; cdr3_aa: CASSSQVSEADTQYF; cdr3_nt: TGTGCCAGCAGCTCTCAGGTATCAGAGGCAGATACGCAGTATTTT
d_call: .; cdr3_length: 13; j_call: TRBJ2-7; v_call: TRBV30; clone_size: .; cdr3_aa: CAWRAGLDYEQYF; cdr3_nt: TGTGCCTGGCGGGCAGGGCTCGATTACGAGCAGTACTTC
d_call: .; cdr3_length: 14; j_call: TRBJ2-7; v_call: TRBV7-2; clone_size: .; cdr3_aa: CASSYLVGSYEQYF; cdr3_nt: TGTGCCAGCAGCTACTTGGTCGGCTCCTACGAGCAGTACTTC
d_call: TRBD2; cdr3_length: 15; j_call: TRBJ2-3; v_call: TRBV2; clone_size: .; cdr3_aa: CASSGQQGGTDTQYF; cdr3_nt: TGTGCCAGCAGTGGCCAGCAGGGAGGGACAGATACGCAGTATTTT
d_call: .; cdr3_length: 15; j_call: TRBJ1-1; v_call: TRBV2; clone_size: .; cdr3_aa: CASQDRRGPNTEAFF; cdr3_nt: TGTGCCAGCCAGGACCGACGGGGGCCGAACACTGAAGCTTTCTTT
d_call: .; cdr3_length: 11; j_call: TRBJ1-1; v_call: TRBV6-5; clone_size: .; cdr3_aa: CASSYPGPAFF; cdr3_nt: TGTGCCAGCAGTTACCCAGGGCCGGCTTTCTTT
d_call: .; cdr3_length: 14; j_call: TRBJ1-1; v_call: TRBV11-3; clone_size: once; cdr3_aa: CASSTIRGATEAFF; cdr3_nt: TGTGCCAGCAGCACAATTCGGGGAGCCACTGAAGCTTTCTTT
d_call: TRBD1; cdr3_length: 15; j_call: TRBJ1-4; v_call: TRBV9; clone_size: .; cdr3_aa: CASSVGDRVDEKLFF; cdr3_nt: TGTGCCAGCAGCGTAGGGGACAGGGTTGACGAAAAACTGTTTTTT
d_call: .; cdr3_length: 16; j_call: TRBJ2-3; v_call: TRBV4-3; clone_size: .; cdr3_aa: CASSQDRRASTDTQYF; cdr3_nt: TGCGCCAGCAGCCAAGATCGACGAGCGAGCACAGATACGCAGTATTTT
d_call: .; cdr3_length: 22; j_call: TRBJ1-3; v_call: TRBV4-1; clone_size: .; cdr3_aa: CASSQDRGINWAGKSRENTIYF; cdr3_nt: TGCGCCAGCAGCCAAGATAGGGGGATTAATTGGGCAGGGAAGTCAAGAGAAAACACCATATATTTT
d_call: TRBD1; cdr3_length: 15; j_call: TRBJ2-1; v_call: TRBV2; clone_size: once; cdr3_aa: CASSQDRVGDNEQFF; cdr3_nt: TGTGCCAGCAGCCAGGACAGGGTAGGTGACAATGAGCAGTTCTTC
d_call: .; cdr3_length: 17; j_call: TRBJ1-1; v_call: TRBV19; clone_size: .; cdr3_aa: CASSSSEGTPRGTEAFF; cdr3_nt: TGTGCCAGTAGTAGCTCGGAGGGAACCCCCCGGGGCACTGAAGCTTTCTTT
d_call: .; cdr3_length: 14; j_call: TRBJ1-2; v_call: TRBV2; clone_size: .; cdr3_aa: CASSEGPSLHGYTF; cdr3_nt: TGTGCCAGCAGTGAAGGCCCCAGCCTCCATGGCTACACCTTC
d_call: TRBD1; cdr3_length: 14; j_call: TRBJ1-1; v_call: TRBV7-9; clone_size: .; cdr3_aa: CASSLGDRISEAFF; cdr3_nt: TGTGCCAGCAGCTTAGGGGACAGGATCTCTGAAGCTTTCTTT
d_call: .; cdr3_length: 15; j_call: TRBJ2-1; v_call: TRBV29-1; clone_size: .; cdr3_aa: CSVPKGANSYNEQFF; cdr3_nt: TGCAGCGTCCCGAAGGGCGCCAACTCCTACAATGAGCAGTTCTTC
d_call: .; cdr3_length: 14; j_call: TRBJ1-2; v_call: TRBV5-8; clone_size: .; cdr3_aa: CASSFPGSNYGYTF; cdr3_nt: TGTGCCAGCAGCTTCCCCGGATCTAACTATGGCTACACCTTC
d_call: .; cdr3_length: 13; j_call: TRBJ2-7; v_call: TRBV6-5; clone_size: .; cdr3_aa: CASSNRGGSEQYF; cdr3_nt: TGTGCCAGCAGTAACAGGGGAGGGTCCGAGCAGTACTTC
d_call: .; cdr3_length: 13; j_call: TRBJ1-5; v_call: TRBV10-3; clone_size: once; cdr3_aa: CAISGGSNQPQHF; cdr3_nt: TGTGCCATCAGTGGAGGGTCGAATCAGCCCCAGCATTTT
d_call: TRBD2; cdr3_length: 15; j_call: TRBJ2-3; v_call: TRBV5-1; clone_size: .; cdr3_aa: CASSLAGGPFDTQYF; cdr3_nt: TGCGCCAGCAGCTTGGCGGGGGGGCCATTCGATACGCAGTATTTT
d_call: .; cdr3_length: 13; j_call: TRBJ2-2; v_call: TRBV2; clone_size: once; cdr3_aa: CASRRLYTGELFF; cdr3_nt: TGTGCCAGCCGCAGACTGTACACCGGGGAGCTGTTTTTT
d_call: .; cdr3_length: 18; j_call: TRBJ2-1; v_call: TRBV11-2; clone_size: .; cdr3_aa: CASSTLTGTVSSYNEQFF; cdr3_nt: TGTGCCAGCAGCACCCTTACCGGGACGGTGAGCTCCTACAATGAGCAGTTCTTC
d_call: .; cdr3_length: 13; j_call: TRBJ1-2; v_call: TRBV10-3; clone_size: .; cdr3_aa: CAISVAGNYGYTF; cdr3_nt: TGTGCCATCAGTGTGGCGGGTAACTATGGCTACACCTTC
d_call: .; cdr3_length: 14; j_call: TRBJ2-3; v_call: TRBV27; clone_size: .; cdr3_aa: CASSLERSTDTQYF; cdr3_nt: TGTGCCAGCAGTTTAGAGAGGTCCACAGATACGCAGTATTTT
d_call: .; cdr3_length: 16; j_call: TRBJ2-6; v_call: TRBV4-2; clone_size: .; cdr3_aa: CASSQDARGGANVLTF; cdr3_nt: TGTGCCAGCAGCCAAGATGCCAGGGGTGGGGCCAACGTCCTGACTTTC
d_call: .; cdr3_length: 13; j_call: TRBJ2-5; v_call: TRBV7-9; clone_size: .; cdr3_aa: CASGTDRTVTQYF; cdr3_nt: TGTGCCAGCGGCACAGACAGGACGGTGACCCAGTACTTC
d_call: .; cdr3_length: 14; j_call: TRBJ1-2; v_call: TRBV6-5; clone_size: .; cdr3_aa: CASSYSSQGSGYTF; cdr3_nt: TGTGCCAGCAGTTACTCTAGCCAGGGCAGTGGCTACACCTTC
d_call: .; cdr3_length: 13; j_call: TRBJ2-2; v_call: TRBV6-5; clone_size: .; cdr3_aa: CASSQGLNGELFF; cdr3_nt: TGTGCCAGCAGTCAGGGCCTTAATGGGGAGCTGTTTTTT
d_call: .; cdr3_length: 14; j_call: TRBJ2-1; v_call: TRBV4-3; clone_size: .; cdr3_aa: CASSQEFRGGEQFF; cdr3_nt: TGCGCCAGCAGCCAAGAATTTAGGGGGGGAGAGCAGTTCTTC
d_call: .; cdr3_length: 13; j_call: TRBJ1-1; v_call: TRBV11-3; clone_size: .; cdr3_aa: CASSFSENTEAFF; cdr3_nt: TGTGCCAGCAGCTTTTCCGAGAACACTGAAGCTTTCTTT
d_call: TRBD2; cdr3_length: 14; j_call: TRBJ2-3; v_call: TRBV27; clone_size: .; cdr3_aa: CASSLASGGDTQYF; cdr3_nt: TGTGCCAGCAGTTTGGCTAGCGGGGGAGATACGCAGTATTTT
d_call: TRBD1; cdr3_length: 15; j_call: TRBJ1-5; v_call: TRBV6-5; clone_size: .; cdr3_aa: CASGLGQGNHQPQHF; cdr3_nt: TGTGCCAGTGGTTTGGGACAGGGGAATCATCAGCCCCAGCATTTT
d_call: .; cdr3_length: 16; j_call: TRBJ2-3; v_call: TRBV9; clone_size: medium-sized; cdr3_aa: CASSAPGTPSTDTQYF; cdr3_nt: TGTGCCAGCAGCGCCCCCGGTACACCTAGCACAGATACGCAGTATTTT
d_call: .; cdr3_length: 16; j_call: TRBJ2-1; v_call: TRBV28; clone_size: .; cdr3_aa: CASSSAGTKSYNEQFF; cdr3_nt: TGTGCCAGCAGTTCGGCAGGAACTAAATCCTACAATGAGCAGTTCTTC
d_call: .; cdr3_length: 15; j_call: TRBJ1-2; v_call: TRBV6-5; clone_size: .; cdr3_aa: CASSYNVQGGYGYTF; cdr3_nt: TGTGCCAGCAGTTACAATGTCCAGGGAGGGTATGGCTACACCTTC
d_call: .; cdr3_length: 12; j_call: TRBJ1-2; v_call: TRBV30; clone_size: .; cdr3_aa: CAWSAGAVGYTF; cdr3_nt: TGTGCCTGGAGTGCCGGGGCAGTCGGCTACACCTTC
d_call: .; cdr3_length: 13; j_call: TRBJ1-2; v_call: TRBV2; clone_size: .; cdr3_aa: CASTLGWFSGYTF; cdr3_nt: TGTGCCAGCACACTGGGGTGGTTCTCTGGCTACACCTTC
d_call: TRBD1; cdr3_length: 15; j_call: TRBJ2-3; v_call: TRBV27; clone_size: .; cdr3_aa: CASRSGTGFTDTQYF; cdr3_nt: TGTGCCAGCAGATCCGGGACAGGGTTTACAGATACGCAGTATTTT
d_call: .; cdr3_length: 16; j_call: TRBJ2-3; v_call: TRBV9; clone_size: .; cdr3_aa: CASSVDSGVRGDTQYF; cdr3_nt: TGTGCCAGCAGCGTAGATTCCGGAGTGAGGGGAGATACGCAGTATTTT
d_call: TRBD1; cdr3_length: 14; j_call: TRBJ1-1; v_call: TRBV6-4; clone_size: .; cdr3_aa: CASSTQGGDTEAFF; cdr3_nt: TGTGCCAGCAGTACTCAGGGGGGGGACACTGAAGCTTTCTTT
d_call: .; cdr3_length: 19; j_call: TRBJ2-3; v_call: TRBV9; clone_size: .; cdr3_aa: CASSVRWQGRLGGTDTQYF; cdr3_nt: TGTGCCAGCAGCGTAAGATGGCAGGGACGGCTCGGTGGCACAGATACGCAGTATTTT
d_call: .; cdr3_length: 13; j_call: TRBJ1-2; v_call: TRBV19; clone_size: once; cdr3_aa: CASRQWGAEGYTF; cdr3_nt: TGTGCCAGTAGGCAATGGGGGGCGGAAGGCTACACCTTC
d_call: TRBD1; cdr3_length: 13; j_call: TRBJ1-1; v_call: TRBV6-1; clone_size: .; cdr3_aa: CASTLRGQRRAFF; cdr3_nt: TGTGCCAGCACCCTCCGGGGACAGAGAAGAGCTTTCTTT
d_call: .; cdr3_length: 13; j_call: TRBJ2-7; v_call: TRBV28; clone_size: .; cdr3_aa: CASLDSLSYEQYF; cdr3_nt: TGTGCCAGCCTGGACAGTCTCTCCTACGAGCAGTACTTC
d_call: .; cdr3_length: 13; j_call: TRBJ1-5; v_call: TRBV6-5; clone_size: .; cdr3_aa: CASSSQGFQPQHF; cdr3_nt: TGTGCCAGCAGTTCACAGGGCTTTCAGCCCCAGCATTTT
d_call: TRBD1; cdr3_length: 14; j_call: TRBJ1-2; v_call: TRBV7-9; clone_size: .; cdr3_aa: CASSQGQGAEGYTF; cdr3_nt: TGTGCCAGCAGCCAAGGACAGGGGGCGGAGGGCTACACCTTC
d_call: TRBD1; cdr3_length: 14; j_call: TRBJ2-7; v_call: TRBV19; clone_size: .; cdr3_aa: CASSRRQGSYEQYF; cdr3_nt: TGTGCCAGTAGTCGCCGACAGGGCAGCTACGAGCAGTACTTC
d_call: .; cdr3_length: 13; j_call: TRBJ1-2; v_call: TRBV6-1; clone_size: .; cdr3_aa: CASSPTKNYGYTF; cdr3_nt: TGTGCCAGCAGTCCGACAAAGAACTATGGCTACACCTTC
d_call: TRBD2; cdr3_length: 16; j_call: TRBJ2-7; v_call: TRBV4-2; clone_size: once; cdr3_aa: CASSQAASGGPYEQYF; cdr3_nt: TGTGCCAGCAGCCAGGCCGCTAGCGGGGGCCCCTACGAGCAGTACTTC
d_call: .; cdr3_length: 12; j_call: TRBJ2-2; v_call: TRBV7-8; clone_size: .; cdr3_aa: CASSLVVGELFF; cdr3_nt: TGTGCCAGCAGCCTTGTTGTCGGGGAGCTGTTTTTT
d_call: .; cdr3_length: 12; j_call: TRBJ2-1; v_call: TRBV5-1; clone_size: .; cdr3_aa: CASSLAGNEQFF; cdr3_nt: TGCGCCAGCAGTCTCGCAGGGAATGAGCAGTTCTTC
d_call: .; cdr3_length: 15; j_call: TRBJ2-2; v_call: TRBV7-2; clone_size: .; cdr3_aa: CASSGSGANTGELFF; cdr3_nt: TGTGCCAGCAGCGGATCGGGAGCGAACACCGGGGAGCTGTTTTTT
d_call: .; cdr3_length: 17; j_call: TRBJ1-1; v_call: TRBV18; clone_size: .; cdr3_aa: CASSPRTGLGVNTEAFF; cdr3_nt: TGTGCCAGCTCACCACGAACAGGGTTAGGGGTGAACACTGAAGCTTTCTTT
d_call: TRBD1; cdr3_length: 14; j_call: TRBJ2-1; v_call: TRBV7-6; clone_size: .; cdr3_aa: CASSRTGVVDEQFF; cdr3_nt: TGTGCCAGCAGCAGGACAGGGGTAGTAGATGAGCAGTTCTTC
d_call: .; cdr3_length: 13; j_call: TRBJ1-5; v_call: TRBV7-9; clone_size: medium-sized; cdr3_aa: CASSTTGNQPQHF; cdr3_nt: TGTGCCAGCTCAACCACAGGCAATCAGCCCCAGCATTTT
d_call: .; cdr3_length: 14; j_call: TRBJ2-7; v_call: TRBV6-6; clone_size: .; cdr3_aa: CASSSPATVYEQYF; cdr3_nt: TGTGCCAGCAGTTCCCCCGCGACAGTCTACGAGCAGTACTTC